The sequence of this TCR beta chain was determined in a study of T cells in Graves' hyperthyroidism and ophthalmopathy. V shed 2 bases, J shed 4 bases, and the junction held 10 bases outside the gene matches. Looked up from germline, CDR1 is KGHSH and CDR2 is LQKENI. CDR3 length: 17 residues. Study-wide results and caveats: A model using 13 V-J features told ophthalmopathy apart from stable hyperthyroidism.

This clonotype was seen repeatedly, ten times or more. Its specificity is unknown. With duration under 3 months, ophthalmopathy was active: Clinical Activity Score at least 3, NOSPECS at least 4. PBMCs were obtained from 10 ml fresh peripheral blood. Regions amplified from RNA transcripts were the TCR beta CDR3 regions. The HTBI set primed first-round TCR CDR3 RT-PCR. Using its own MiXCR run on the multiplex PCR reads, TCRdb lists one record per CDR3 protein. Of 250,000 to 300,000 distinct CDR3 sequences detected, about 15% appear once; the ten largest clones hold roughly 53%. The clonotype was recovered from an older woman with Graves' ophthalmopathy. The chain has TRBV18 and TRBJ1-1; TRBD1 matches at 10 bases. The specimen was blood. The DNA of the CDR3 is TGTGCCAGCTCACCAGTGTCCGGGACAGGGGTAGGCACTGAAGCTTTCTTT. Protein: CASSPVSGTGVGTEAFF.